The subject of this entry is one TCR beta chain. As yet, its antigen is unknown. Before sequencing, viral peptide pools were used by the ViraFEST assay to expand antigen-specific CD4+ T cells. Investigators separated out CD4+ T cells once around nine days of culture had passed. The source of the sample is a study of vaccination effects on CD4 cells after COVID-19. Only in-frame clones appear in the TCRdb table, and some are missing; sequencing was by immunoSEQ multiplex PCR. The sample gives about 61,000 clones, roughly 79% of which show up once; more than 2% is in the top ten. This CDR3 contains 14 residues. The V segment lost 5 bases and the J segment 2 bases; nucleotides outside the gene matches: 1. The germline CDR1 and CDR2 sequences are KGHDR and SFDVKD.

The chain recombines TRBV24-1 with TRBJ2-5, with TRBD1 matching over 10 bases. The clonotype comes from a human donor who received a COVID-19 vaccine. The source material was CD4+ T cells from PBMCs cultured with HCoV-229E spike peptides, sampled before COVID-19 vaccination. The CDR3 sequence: CATSGTGGQETQYF. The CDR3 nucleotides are TGTGCCACCAGTGGGACAGGGGGACAAGAGACCCAGTACTTC.